The rows below give T cell receptor beta chains drawn from one sample of a study of STAT5B mutations in CD4+ large granular lymphocyte leukemia. The repertoire was sequenced with immunoSEQ multiplex PCR; TCRdb's copy has only in-frame clones and lacks some. The sample carries a few thousand clones, approximately 73% recorded once. The material sequenced was PBMCs. Every receptor here comes from a man in his 70s with CD4+ T-cell large granular lymphocyte leukemia. CDR3s include the opening cysteine and the closing phenylalanine or tryptophan. The D gene is left open where the match is weak. Only some rows state a clone size, as once, few, many or a class for expanded clones.

v_call clone_size cdr3_length d_call cdr3_aa
TRBV7-2 NA 15 NA CASSSLGQGRETQYF
TRBV7-9 NA 15 NA CASSLAGKLPGELFF
TRBV5-4 NA 17 NA CASSPSFGAVGDSPLHF
TRBV4-2 NA 15 NA CASSPEAGDNSPLHF
TRBV2 NA 17 TRBD2 CASSETSGGANTGELFF
TRBV11-2 few 11 NA CASSHTGTPTF
TRBV12-1 NA 13 NA CASRGGAFGELFF
TRBV6-1 NA 13 NA CASRMTDNYGYTF
TRBV6-6 NA 14 TRBD1 CASRPGQGTDEAFF
TRBV9 once 15 TRBD2 CASSHEGRTRETQYF
TRBV5-1 NA 15 NA CASSARGDRIYEQYF
TRBV7-2 NA 15 NA CASSLISLGENIQYF
TRBV5-4 NA 13 NA CASGRVEGDEQFF
TRBV28 NA 18 NA CASSLGGLAGPLDQPQHF
TRBV5-1 NA 11 NA CASSLTDTQYF
TRBV7-2 few 15 TRBD2 CASSPTSGSRYEQYF
TRBV6-1 NA 16 TRBD1 CASSENRGSMNTEAFF
TRBV2 NA 12 NA CASTGTGSPLHF
TRBV5-1 NA 16 NA CASSSPRGGGPYTQYF
TRBV11-2 NA 14 TRBD2 CASTTGLGDYEQYF
TRBV5-1 few 15 NA CASSLDSHSNQPQHF
TRBV20-1 NA 11 NA CSAPGGGEAFF
TRBV11-2 NA 17 TRBD1 CASSSRDRGRLSGELFF
TRBV14 few 16 NA CASSHLVDGGRGEQYF
TRBV5-6 NA 14 NA CASSFGANTGELFF
TRBV19 NA 15 TRBD2 CASSIGAGWNNEQFF
TRBV10-3 few 11 NA CAISGANEQYF
TRBV7-9 NA 15 TRBD1 CASSSEPQGAHGYTF
TRBV5-1 NA 14 TRBD1 CASSLGGTGFEAFF
TRBV29-1 NA 15 TRBD1 CSVLQSDRGSGELFF
TRBV7-9 few 14 NA CASSLGQGEEKLFF
TRBV5-4 NA 13 NA CASSPDPGGEQYF
TRBV7-9 few 18 NA CASSSSKKSDTKNTEAFF
TRBV9 NA 14 TRBD2 CASSVTSGSYEQYF
TRBV19 few 14 TRBD1 CASSRTGLNSPLHF
TRBV11-3 NA 11 NA CASSIRETQYF
TRBV11-1 NA 14 NA CASSLGGHSDTQYF
TRBV7-8 once 13 NA CASGRERGTEAFF
TRBV9 NA 13 NA CASSVGGINEQFF
TRBV15 NA 16 TRBD1 CATSGNRDRSTDTQYF
TRBV19 NA 15 TRBD1 CASSKIQGAAYEQYF
TRBV6-1 NA 12 NA CASSGLNNEQFF
TRBV4-1 few 16 NA CASSQGAGGYNSPLHF